The 32 T cell receptor beta chains listed next were all sequenced from one sample in a study of response to subunit inactivated influenza vaccine. TCRdb processed the RT-PCR reads anew with MiXCR; each CDR3 protein has one entry. The sample has under 850,000 distinct CDR3 sequences, about a fifth seen once. The sequenced sample was PBMCs from blood, obtained 5 days after vaccination. These TCRs come from a man aged 50 or older who received an inactivated influenza vaccine.

The table lists this clonotype with a few counts. The rearrangement links TRBV10-3 to TRBJ2-2; the D gene is possibly TRBD1 (6 bases). The V end was cut by 3 bases, the J end by 5 bases, with 10 bases between. The CDR3 is 14 amino acids. Per germline, CDR1 ENHRY and CDR2 SYGVKD. CDR3 loop: CAISDTGRTGELFF. CDR3 coding DNA: TGTGCCATCAGTGACACAGGGCGGACCGGGGAGCTGTTTTTT.

The rearrangement uses TRBV7-8 and TRBJ1-1; 7 bases match TRBD1. The CDR3 consists of 16 residues. Germline CDR1 is SGHVS and CDR2 is FQNEAQ. The junction had 13 bases not matched to a gene; V was cut back by 1 base and J by 8 bases. CDR3 DNA: TGTGCCAGCAGCTTAGTTATGGTGTCAGGGGGAAGGGAAGCTTTCTTT. Translated, it gives CASSLVMVSGGREAFF.

DNA for the CDR3: TGCAGTGCCAATGGTGCAGGGCGAACGATTATAGCCAAAAACATTCAGTACTTC. This translates into CSANGAGRTIIAKNIQYF. The J gene is TRBJ2-4, the V gene TRBV20-1, with TRBD1 as a possible D gene (5 bases). There are 18 residues in the CDR3. V lost 6 bases, J lost 0 bases, and 24 bases lay in between. Germline CDR1 reads DFQATT; CDR2 reads SNEGSKA (reference sequence).

This clonotype was picked up a small number of times. The V call is TRBV7-8, the J call TRBJ2-7; no clear D gene. Trimming removed 5 bases from V and 3 bases from J, with 20 bases in between. Germline V gene lookup returns CDR1 SGHVS and CDR2 FQNEAQ. The CDR3 sequence is 16 residues long. The CDR3 here is CASSKGELSPLYEQYF. The CDR3 DNA reads as TGTGCCAGCAGCAAAGGAGAACTTTCCCCCCTCTACGAGCAGTACTTC.

This sequence joins TRBV20-1 and TRBJ1-6; D remains unclear. Trimming shortened V by 4 bases and J by 9 bases, and 13 bases separated the two germline ends. Per germline, CDR1 DFQATT and CDR2 SNEGSKA (reference sequence). The CDR3 has 13 residues. The CDR3 sequence is CSAKGYEGSPLHF. As DNA, the CDR3 is TGCAGTGCTAAAGGCTACGAGGGTTCACCCCTCCACTTT.

The chain has TRBV5-1 and TRBJ2-1, with 9 bases aligning to TRBD2. With V trimmed by 0 bases and J by 6 bases, 7 bases remained unmatched. The CDR3 is 16 amino acids. The germline V gene has CDR1 SGHRS and CDR2 YFSETQ. The CDR3 region is CASSLAGSGSFNEQFF. CDR3 DNA sequence: TGCGCCAGCAGCTTGGCCGGTAGCGGGAGTTTCAATGAGCAGTTCTTC.

This clonotype was picked up a small number of times. The chain recombines TRBV13 with TRBJ2-1, with 9 bases matching TRBD2. J gave up 1 base and V 5 bases, and 9 bases lay outside the gene matches. Germline V lookup: CDR1 PRHDT, CDR2 FYEKMQ (reference sequence). The CDR3 contains 17 residues. The CDR3 protein is CASSPYEAGGSYNEQFF. The CDR3 DNA reads as TGTGCCAGCAGCCCCTACGAAGCGGGGGGATCCTACAATGAGCAGTTCTTC.

This clonotype was seen a few times. DNA of the CDR3: TGTGCCAGCAGCCGCTATACCTTACCGGGACAGGCCTCCTACGAGCAGTACTTC. Amino acid sequence: CASSRYTLPGQASYEQYF. This chain uses TRBV3-1 with TRBJ2-7, with 8 positions matching TRBD1. This CDR3 is 18 amino acids long. Germline V gene sequence: CDR1 LGHDT, CDR2 YNNKEL (reference sequence). After removal of 4 bases from V and 0 bases from J, the junction contained 14 bases not matched to a gene.

This clonotype was counted only a few times. The chain combines TRBV20-1 with TRBJ1-1; 8 bases fit TRBD1. J gave up 0 bases and V 7 bases, and 7 bases lay outside the gene matches. This CDR3 region has 14 residues. In germline, CDR1 is DFQATT, CDR2 SNEGSKA (reference sequence). CDR3 in amino acids: CSVGQGGLNTEAFF. In nucleotides, the CDR3 is TGCAGTGTCGGACAGGGAGGTTTGAACACTGAAGCTTTCTTT.

This clonotype was counted only a few times. V and J are TRBV12-3 or TRBV12-4 and TRBJ2-1; D may be TRBD1 or TRBD2 (5 bases each). V lost 4 bases and J 0 bases, leaving 19 bases between the germline ends. CDR3 length: 18 amino acids. CDR3: CASSSRGSTTSSYNEQFF. DNA for the CDR3: TGTGCCAGCAGTTCGAGGGGTTCCACGACGAGCTCCTACAATGAGCAGTTCTTC.

This clonotype was detected only a few times. This chain connects TRBV6-2 or TRBV6-3 to TRBJ2-1; D assignment may be TRBD1 or TRBD2 (7 bases each). CDR3 size: 16 residues. The V gene lost 6 bases and the J gene lost 1 base, with 16 bases spanning the gap. Germline lookup yields CDR1 MNHEY and CDR2 SVGEGT. The CDR3 sequence is CASRPRQGGSYNEQFF. The CDR3 region has the DNA TGTGCCAGCAGACCGCGACAGGGAGGGTCCTACAATGAGCAGTTCTTC.

J is TRBJ2-1 and V is TRBV12-3 or TRBV12-4; 12 bases agree with TRBD2. V was clipped by 5 bases and J by 2 bases; unmatched bases: 7. The length of the CDR3 is 17 residues. The DNA of the CDR3 is TGTGCCAGCAGTCAAGCAAGGACTAGCGGGGCCTACAATGAGCAGTTCTTC. Translation gives CASSQARTSGAYNEQFF.

The chain combines TRBV6-1 with TRBJ2-7; unclear D gene. Germline-derived CDR1 and CDR2 are MNHNS and SASEGT. The CDR3 totals 13 residues. V lost 6 bases, J lost 3 bases, and 12 bases lay in between. The CDR3 DNA follows: TGTGCCAGCAGGCTCCCGGGCCGCTACGAGCAGTACTTC. This encodes CASRLPGRYEQYF.

This rearrangement joins TRBV5-1 to TRBJ2-2; no clear D gene. V was cut by 4 bases and J by 4 bases, with 11 bases left in between. Germline V lookup: CDR1 SGHRS, CDR2 YFSETQ. There are 14 residues in the CDR3. The CDR3 DNA reads TGCGCCAGCAGCAGACCACCCGGCACCGGGGAGCTGTTTTTT. This encodes CASSRPPGTGELFF.

V usage is TRBV5-1 and J usage is TRBJ1-4; D is uncertain. The CDR3 contains 15 residues. The V end lost 2 bases, the J end lost 4 bases, and 12 bases lay between the germline ends. Germline V gene sequence: CDR1 SGHRS, CDR2 YFSETQ. DNA for the CDR3: TGCGCCAGCAGCTTAGGTAACGGGGTTAATGAAAAACTGTTTTTT. Encoded protein: CASSLGNGVNEKLFF.

V and J are TRBV20-1 and TRBJ2-2; 11 bases match TRBD2. Germline V gene sequence: CDR1 DFQATT, CDR2 SNEGSKA (reference sequence). V lost 2 bases and J lost 6; bases outside the gene matches: 2. CDR3 size: 14 residues. The CDR3 sequence is CSARSSGRSGELFF. The CDR3 DNA is TGCAGTGCTAGATCTAGCGGGAGGTCCGGGGAGCTGTTTTTT.

The chain uses TRBV18 and TRBJ2-7; D is ambiguous. Trimming cost V 4 bases and J 1 base, with 17 bases left between them. The CDR3 is made up of 16 amino acids. CDR1 is KGHSH, CDR2 LQKENI, per germline. This CDR3 reads CASSRDEASLSYEQYF. The DNA of the CDR3 is TGTGCCAGCTCACGCGATGAAGCGTCGTTATCCTACGAGCAGTACTTC.

The chain uses TRBV28 and TRBJ1-2; no clear D gene. CDR3 length: 15 amino acids. Germline values: CDR1 MDHEN, CDR2 SYDVKM. Deletions cut 5 bases from V and 3 bases from J, with 16 bases between. CDR3 in DNA: TGTGCCAGCAGTCTCCCCGGGGTTCGCGACTATGGCTACACCTTC. It specifies CASSLPGVRDYGYTF.

The J gene is TRBJ2-5, the V gene TRBV5-1; D remains ambiguous. The germline CDR1 and CDR2 sequences are SGHRS and YFSETQ. V lost 0 bases and J 5 bases, leaving 11 bases between the germline ends. The CDR3 is made up of 14 amino acids. CDR3 sequence reads: CASSLGSRYETQYF. DNA of the CDR3: TGCGCCAGCAGCTTGGGATCCCGTTACGAGACCCAGTACTTC.

The chain recombines TRBV24-1 with TRBJ1-2, with D hard to call. The CDR3 runs to 14 residues. CDR1 is KGHDR, CDR2 SFDVKD, per germline. The V end lost 4 bases, the J end lost 1 base, and 9 bases lay between the germline ends. Here the CDR3 DNA reads TGTGCCACCAGTGAGGTTGACCTTAACTATGGCTACACCTTC. Residues: CATSEVDLNYGYTF.

The rearrangement joins TRBV28 to TRBJ2-1, with TRBD2 matching 10 bases. V lost 3 bases to trimming and J lost 4 bases; unmatched junction nucleotides: 6. CDR1 MDHEN and CDR2 SYDVKM come from the germline V gene. CDR3 length: 16 residues. CDR3 sequence: CASSFRGLAAYNEQFF. Here the CDR3 DNA reads TGTGCCAGCAGTTTCCGTGGACTAGCGGCTTACAATGAGCAGTTCTTC.

This rearrangement joins TRBV10-2 to TRBJ2-1; 12 nucleotides agree with TRBD2. CDR1 is WSHSY, CDR2 SAAADI, per germline. The CDR3 loop spans 14 amino acids. J was trimmed by 9 bases and V by 8 bases; bases with no gene match: 8. This CDR3 reads CASLSGLAGTEQFF. CDR3 sequence (DNA): TGCGCCAGCCTCTCCGGACTAGCGGGGACTGAGCAGTTCTTC.

V usage is TRBV10-3 and J usage is TRBJ1-3; no firm D call. The germline V and J ends were trimmed by 2 bases and 3 bases, with 17 bases remaining between them. Germline V gives CDR1 ENHRY, CDR2 SYGVKD. This CDR3 is 17 amino acids long. This CDR3 reads CAISEPQRPELGNTIYF. CDR3 coding DNA: TGTGCCATCAGTGAGCCGCAACGACCGGAGCTTGGAAACACCATATATTTT.

Only a few counts were recorded for this clonotype. The chain has TRBV20-1 and TRBJ2-3; D is ambiguous. Germline V gives CDR1 DFQATT, CDR2 SNEGSKA (reference sequence). There are 17 residues in the CDR3. V lost 3 bases to trimming and J lost 2 bases, with 21 bases between them. The CDR3 DNA reads as TGCAGTGCTAGTACAGCAGCCTTCTCCTTGATCACAGATACGCAGTATTTT. It is translated as CSASTAAFSLITDTQYF.

This chain joins TRBV6-1 and TRBJ1-6; D remains ambiguous. Trimming cost V 6 bases and J 0 bases, with 9 bases left between them. This CDR3 is 15 amino acids long. Germline V gene data show CDR1 as MNHNS and CDR2 as SASEGT. In nucleotides, the CDR3 is TGTGCCAGCAGCCCTATGTCCTCCTATAATTCACCCCTCCACTTT. Residues: CASSPMSSYNSPLHF.

This chain uses TRBV12-5 with TRBJ2-1, with 8 nucleotides matching TRBD2. Losses at the gene ends were 2 bases for V and 7 bases for J; bases not matched to a gene: 16. The germline V gene has CDR1 LGHNT and CDR2 FRNRAP. The CDR3 runs 18 residues. The CDR3: CASGLSPPGGSHRNEQFF. The CDR3 bases are TGTGCTAGTGGTTTGTCGCCACCGGGGGGGTCTCATCGGAATGAGCAGTTCTTC.

This clonotype was seen more than once but under ten times. V is TRBV12-3 or TRBV12-4 and J is TRBJ2-1, with 8 positions matching TRBD1. The CDR3 runs to 15 residues. V was pared by 6 bases and J by 2 bases, with 6 bases of the junction left unmatched. CDR3 loop: CASSPVRGPYNEQFF. For the CDR3, the DNA is TGTGCCAGCAGCCCTGTCAGGGGGCCCTACAATGAGCAGTTCTTC.

The sample holds a few counts of this clonotype. The chain is built from TRBV5-1 and TRBJ2-1, with TRBD2 as a possible D gene (5 bases). Trimming pared 4 bases from V and 4 bases from J, leaving 21 bases between. The germline V gene has CDR1 SGHRS and CDR2 YFSETQ. CDR3 length: 17 residues. CDR3 DNA sequence: TGCGCCAGCAGCCTCGGAGGATATTCCACCGGGTACAATGAGCAGTTCTTC. It is translated as CASSLGGYSTGYNEQFF.

In this sample, this clonotype turned up once. The rearrangement joins TRBV15 to TRBJ2-5; TRBD2 is a possible D gene (6 bases). CDR3 length equals 17 residues. CDR1 LNHNV and CDR2 YYDKDF come from the germline V gene (reference sequence). V was shortened by 5 bases and J by 5 bases, with 24 bases between the two germline ends. DNA for the CDR3: TGTGCCACCAGCGGATTCGTGAGTGGGGGGAACCGCGAGACCCAGTACTTC. Amino acids: CATSGFVSGGNRETQYF.

This clonotype was seen only a few times. The chain employs TRBV5-1 and TRBJ2-1, with a tentative D call TRBD2 (7 bases). The ends were cut back, 1 base at V and 5 bases at J, with 13 bases in the middle. CDR1 and CDR2 from the germline V gene are SGHRS and YFSETQ. This CDR3 has 15 amino acids. The CDR3 region has the DNA TGCGCCAGCAGCTTGACCGGGGGGCGAAACAATGAGCAGTTCTTC. Translation gives CASSLTGGRNNEQFF.

This clonotype was seen more than once but under ten times. The chain combines TRBV13 with TRBJ2-1; D perhaps matches TRBD1 (5 bases). Germline-derived CDR1 and CDR2 are PRHDT and FYEKMQ (reference sequence). The length of the CDR3 is 16 residues. Trimming shortened V by 2 bases and J by 0 bases, and 11 bases separated the two germline ends. The CDR3 loop reads CASSLKRTLSYNEQFF. DNA of the CDR3: TGTGCCAGCAGCTTAAAAAGGACACTCTCCTACAATGAGCAGTTCTTC.

The chain carries TRBV7-2 and TRBJ2-5; 8 bases are shared with TRBD2. V was pared by 2 bases and J by 5 bases, with 7 bases of the junction left unmatched. Germline assignment: CDR1 SGHTA and CDR2 FQGNSA. The CDR3 is made up of 15 amino acids. The CDR3 sequence: CASSLMSGSWETQYF. The CDR3 coding sequence is TGTGCCAGCAGCTTAATGAGCGGGAGCTGGGAGACCCAGTACTTC.